The rows below give T cell receptor beta chains drawn from one sample of a study of CD8 T cells in Susac syndrome. TCRdb independently ran MiXCR on the immunoSEQ multiplex PCR reads; one entry per CDR3 protein. The sample contains about 100,000 distinct CDR3 sequences, 95% of which appear only once. The sample consisted of CD8+ T cells from PBMCs. The receptors here all came from a human donor with Susac syndrome. CDR3s include the opening cysteine and the closing phenylalanine or tryptophan.

TRBV28	TRBJ2-1	CASSLGGRAGNEQFF
TRBV5-1	TRBJ2-3	CASSPNPDTQYF
TRBV5-6	TRBJ2-1	CASSLPSGGASKFF
TRBV29-1	TRBJ2-6	CSVRDSSGANVLTF
TRBV20-1	TRBJ2-5	CSARDTVQETQYF
TRBV11-2	TRBJ2-2	CASSFLDTGELFF
TRBV4-1	TRBJ2-7	CASSQGPAGYEQYF
TRBV29-1	TRBJ2-7	CSVEGPGQSGEQYF
TRBV23-1	TRBJ2-2	CASSQLQGPLVTGELFF
TRBV21-1	TRBJ1-2	CATRLLTGGLPYGYTF
TRBV29-1	TRBJ2-7	CSVPGEGGSYEQYF
TRBV5-1	TRBJ2-3	CASSSTGTQKADTQYF
TRBV29-1	TRBJ2-2	CSAGQGTGELFF
TRBV18	TRBJ2-1	CASSPGGRWYEQFF
TRBV27	TRBJ1-5	CASSFRQGNQPQHF
TRBV4-1	TRBJ1-2	CASSQPLTSRTDDYGYTF
TRBV29-1	TRBJ2-5	CSSRDPRARETQYF
TRBV14	TRBJ2-7	CASSQTTGLEQYF
TRBV28	TRBJ2-1	CASRLERLAGVEQFF
TRBV7-2	TRBJ2-2	CASSLAPRRDHTGELFF
TRBV29-1	TRBJ2-1	CSVGASEQFF
TRBV5-1	TRBJ1-5	CASSLSGGDQPQHF
TRBV28	TRBJ2-1	CASSSPPLYNEQFF
TRBV29-1	TRBJ2-1	CSVEDLRDEQFF
TRBV29-1	TRBJ1-2	CSVEEGGYGYTF
TRBV3-1	TRBJ2-1	CASSQGRNEQFF